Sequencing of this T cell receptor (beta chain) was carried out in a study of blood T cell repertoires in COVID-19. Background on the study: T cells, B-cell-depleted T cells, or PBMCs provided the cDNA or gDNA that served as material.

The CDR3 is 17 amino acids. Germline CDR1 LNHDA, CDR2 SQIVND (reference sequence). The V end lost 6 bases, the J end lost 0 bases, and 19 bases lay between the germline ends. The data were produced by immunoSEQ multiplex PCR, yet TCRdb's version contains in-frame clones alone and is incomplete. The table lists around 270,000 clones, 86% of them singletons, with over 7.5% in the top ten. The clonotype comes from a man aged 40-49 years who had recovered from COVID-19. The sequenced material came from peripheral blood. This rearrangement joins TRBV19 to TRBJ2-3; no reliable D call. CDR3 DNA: TGTGCCAGTAGCCCTTTTTATTGGAGCGAAAGCACAGATACGCAGTATTTT. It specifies CASSPFYWSESTDTQYF.